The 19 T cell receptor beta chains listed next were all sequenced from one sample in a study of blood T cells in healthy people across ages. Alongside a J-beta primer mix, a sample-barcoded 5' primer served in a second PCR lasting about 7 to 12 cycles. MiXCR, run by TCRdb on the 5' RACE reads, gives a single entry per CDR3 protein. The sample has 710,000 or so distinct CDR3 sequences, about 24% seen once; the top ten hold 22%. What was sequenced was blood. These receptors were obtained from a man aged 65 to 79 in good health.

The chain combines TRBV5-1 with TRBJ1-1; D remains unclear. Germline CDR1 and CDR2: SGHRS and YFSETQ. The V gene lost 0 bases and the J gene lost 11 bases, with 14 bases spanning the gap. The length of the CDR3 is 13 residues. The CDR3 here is CASSLANPLLAFF. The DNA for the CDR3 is TGCGCCAGCAGCTTGGCCAATCCCTTGTTGGCTTTCTTT.

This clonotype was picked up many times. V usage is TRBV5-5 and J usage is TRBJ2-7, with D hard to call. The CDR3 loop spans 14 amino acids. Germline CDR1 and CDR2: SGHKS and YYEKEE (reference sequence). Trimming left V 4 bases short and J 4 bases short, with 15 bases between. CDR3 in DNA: TGTGCCAGCAGCCGGACGGCCCAACCTTACGAGCAGTACTTC. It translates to CASSRTAQPYEQYF.

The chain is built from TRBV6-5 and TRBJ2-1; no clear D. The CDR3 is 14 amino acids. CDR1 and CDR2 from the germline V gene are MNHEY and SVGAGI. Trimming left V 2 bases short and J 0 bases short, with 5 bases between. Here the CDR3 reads CASSYVGSYNEQFF. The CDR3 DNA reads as TGTGCCAGCAGTTACGTAGGCTCCTACAATGAGCAGTTCTTC.

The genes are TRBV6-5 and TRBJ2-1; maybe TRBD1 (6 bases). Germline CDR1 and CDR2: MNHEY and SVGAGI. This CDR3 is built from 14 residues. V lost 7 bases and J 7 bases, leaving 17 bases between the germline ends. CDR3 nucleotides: TGTGCCAGCAATCCAAGGACAGCGAGGAATGAGCAGTTCTTC. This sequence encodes CASNPRTARNEQFF.

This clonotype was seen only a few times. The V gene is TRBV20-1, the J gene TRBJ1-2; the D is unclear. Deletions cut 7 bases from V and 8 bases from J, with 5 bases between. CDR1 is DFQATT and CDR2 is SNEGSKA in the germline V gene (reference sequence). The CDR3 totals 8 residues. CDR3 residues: CSDGGYTF. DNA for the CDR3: TGCAGTGACGGCGGCTACACCTTC.

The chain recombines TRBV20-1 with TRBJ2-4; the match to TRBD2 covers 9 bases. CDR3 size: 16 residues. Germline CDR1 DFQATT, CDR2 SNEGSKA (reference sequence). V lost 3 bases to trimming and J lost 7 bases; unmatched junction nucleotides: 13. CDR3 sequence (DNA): TGCAGTGCTAGCTCCGTGGTAGCGGGAGATGGGAACATTCAGTACTTC. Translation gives CSASSVVAGDGNIQYF.

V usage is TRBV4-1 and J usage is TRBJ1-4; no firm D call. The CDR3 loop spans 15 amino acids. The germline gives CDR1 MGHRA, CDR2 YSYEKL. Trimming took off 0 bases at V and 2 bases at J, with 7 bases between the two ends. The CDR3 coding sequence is TGCGCCAGCAGCCAAGAGTCCAGGACTAATGAAAAACTGTTTTTT. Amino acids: CASSQESRTNEKLFF.

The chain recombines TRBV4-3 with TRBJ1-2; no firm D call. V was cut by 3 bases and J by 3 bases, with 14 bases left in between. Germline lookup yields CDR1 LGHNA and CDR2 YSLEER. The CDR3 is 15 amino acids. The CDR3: CASSHYTEGDYGYTF. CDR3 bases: TGCGCCAGCAGCCACTATACAGAGGGTGACTATGGCTACACCTTC.

As DNA, the CDR3 is TGCGCAGGACAGCCCATGAACACTGAAGCTTTCTTT. Translated, it gives CAGQPMNTEAFF. The chain joins TRBV29-1 to TRBJ1-1, with D possibly being TRBD1 (6 bases). CDR3 length equals 12 residues. Germline CDR1 SQVTM, CDR2 ANQGSEA.

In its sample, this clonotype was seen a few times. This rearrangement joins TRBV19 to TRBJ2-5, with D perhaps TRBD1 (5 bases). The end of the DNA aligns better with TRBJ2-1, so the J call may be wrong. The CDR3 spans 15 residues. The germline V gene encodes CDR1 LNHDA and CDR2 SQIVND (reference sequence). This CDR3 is CASSIDVKGLNEQFF. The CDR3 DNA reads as TGTGCCAGTAGTATAGATGTGAAGGGGCTAAATGAGCAGTTCTTC.

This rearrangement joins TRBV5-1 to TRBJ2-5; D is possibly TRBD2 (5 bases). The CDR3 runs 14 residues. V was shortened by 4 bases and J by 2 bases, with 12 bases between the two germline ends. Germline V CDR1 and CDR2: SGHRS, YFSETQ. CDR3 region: CASSAGRGQETQYF. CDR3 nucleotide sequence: TGCGCCAGCAGCGCTGGACGAGGGCAAGAGACCCAGTACTTC.

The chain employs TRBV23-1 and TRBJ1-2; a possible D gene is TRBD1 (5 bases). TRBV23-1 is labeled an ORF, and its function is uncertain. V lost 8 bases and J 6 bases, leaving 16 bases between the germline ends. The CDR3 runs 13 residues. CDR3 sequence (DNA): TGCGCCAGCTTTGACCCAGGGTCTCATGGCTACACCTTC. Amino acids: CASFDPGSHGYTF.

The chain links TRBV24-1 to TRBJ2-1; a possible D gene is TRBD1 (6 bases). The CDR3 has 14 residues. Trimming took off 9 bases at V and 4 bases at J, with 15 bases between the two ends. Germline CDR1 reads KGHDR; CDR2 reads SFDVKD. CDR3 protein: CATSTGTGYNEQFF. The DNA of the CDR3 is TGTGCCACCTCAACAGGGACGGGGTACAATGAGCAGTTCTTC.

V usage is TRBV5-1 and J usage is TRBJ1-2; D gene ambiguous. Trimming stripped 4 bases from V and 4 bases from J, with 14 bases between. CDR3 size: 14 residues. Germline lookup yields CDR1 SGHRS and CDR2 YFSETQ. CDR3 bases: TGCGCCAGCAGCCCTCCGACCGAAGCCTATGGCTACACCTTC. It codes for CASSPPTEAYGYTF.

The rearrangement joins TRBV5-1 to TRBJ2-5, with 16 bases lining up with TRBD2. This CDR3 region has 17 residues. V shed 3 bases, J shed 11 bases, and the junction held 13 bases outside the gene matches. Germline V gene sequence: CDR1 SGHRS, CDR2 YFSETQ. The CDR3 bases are TGCGCCAGCAGCTGGTCCGGGACTAGCGGGGGGGCGAAAGAGCAGTACTTC. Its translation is CASSWSGTSGGAKEQYF. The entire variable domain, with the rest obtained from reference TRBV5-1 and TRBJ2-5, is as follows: KAGVTQTPRYLIKTRGQQVTLSCSPISGHRSVSWYQQTPGQGLQFLFEYFSETQRNKGNFPGRFSGRQFSNSRSEMNVSTLELGDSALYLCASSWSGTSGGAKEQYFGPGTRLLVL.

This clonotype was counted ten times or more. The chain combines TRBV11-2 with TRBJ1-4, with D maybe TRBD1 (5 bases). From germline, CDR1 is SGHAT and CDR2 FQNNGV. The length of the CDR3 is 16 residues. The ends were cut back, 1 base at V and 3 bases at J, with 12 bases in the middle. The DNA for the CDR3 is TGTGCCAGCAGCTTAGGTAGTCGGGGCGCTAATGAAAAACTGTTTTTT. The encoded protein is CASSLGSRGANEKLFF. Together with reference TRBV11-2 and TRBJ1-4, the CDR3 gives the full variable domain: EAGVAQSPRYKIIEKRQSVAFWCNPISGHATLYWYQQILGQGPKLLIQFQNNGVVDDSQLPKDRFSAERLKGVDSTLKIQPAKLEDSAVYLCASSLGSRGANEKLFFGSGTQLSVL.

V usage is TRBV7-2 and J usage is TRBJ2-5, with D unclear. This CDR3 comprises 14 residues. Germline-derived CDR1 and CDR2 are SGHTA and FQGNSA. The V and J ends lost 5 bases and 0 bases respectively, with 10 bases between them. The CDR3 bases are TGTGCCAGCAGCCCCCTCACTTACCAAGAGACCCAGTACTTC. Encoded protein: CASSPLTYQETQYF. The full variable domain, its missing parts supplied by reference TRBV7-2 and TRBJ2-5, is GAGVSQSPSNKVTEKGKDVELRCDPISGHTALYWYRQSLGQGLEFLIYFQGNSAPDKSGLPSDRFSAERTGGSVSTLTIQRTQQEDSAVYLCASSPLTYQETQYFGPGTRLLVL.

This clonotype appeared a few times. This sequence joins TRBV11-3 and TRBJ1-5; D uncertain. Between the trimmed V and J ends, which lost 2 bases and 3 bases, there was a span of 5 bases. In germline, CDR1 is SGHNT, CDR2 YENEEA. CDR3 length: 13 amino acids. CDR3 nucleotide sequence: TGTGCCAGCAGCTTAAACACCAATCAGCCCCAGCATTTT. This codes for CASSLNTNQPQHF.

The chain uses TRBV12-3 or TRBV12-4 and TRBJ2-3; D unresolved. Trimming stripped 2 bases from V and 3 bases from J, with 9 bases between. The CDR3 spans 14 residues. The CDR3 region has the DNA TGTGCCAGCAGTTTAAAGGTGAGGACAGATACGCAGTATTTT. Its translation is CASSLKVRTDTQYF.